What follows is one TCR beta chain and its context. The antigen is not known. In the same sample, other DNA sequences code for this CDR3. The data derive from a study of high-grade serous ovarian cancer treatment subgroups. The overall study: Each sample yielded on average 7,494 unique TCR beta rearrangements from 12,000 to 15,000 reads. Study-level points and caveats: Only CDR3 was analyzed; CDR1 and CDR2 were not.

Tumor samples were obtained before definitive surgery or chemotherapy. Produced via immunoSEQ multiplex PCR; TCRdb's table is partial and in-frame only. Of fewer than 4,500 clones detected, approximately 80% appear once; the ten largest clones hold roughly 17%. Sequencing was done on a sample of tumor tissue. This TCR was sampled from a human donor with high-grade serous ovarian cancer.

CDR3 in DNA: TGTGCCAGCAGCTTAGGCCTGGGTTCACCCCTCCACTTT. Translating it yields CASSLGLGSPLHF. The rearrangement links TRBV7-9 to TRBJ1-6, with D unclear. Per the germline V gene, CDR1 is SEHNR and CDR2 is FQNEAQ (reference sequence). The CDR3 sequence is 13 residues long. Trimming took 1 base from V and 9 from J, leaving 7 bases between them. The full variable domain, completed using reference TRBV7-9 and TRBJ1-6, is DTGVSQNPRHKITKRGQNVTFRCDPISEHNRLYWYRQTLGQGPEFLTYFQNEAQLEKSRLLSDRFSAERPKGSFSTLEIQRTEQGDSAMYLCASSLGLGSPLHFGNGTRLTVT.